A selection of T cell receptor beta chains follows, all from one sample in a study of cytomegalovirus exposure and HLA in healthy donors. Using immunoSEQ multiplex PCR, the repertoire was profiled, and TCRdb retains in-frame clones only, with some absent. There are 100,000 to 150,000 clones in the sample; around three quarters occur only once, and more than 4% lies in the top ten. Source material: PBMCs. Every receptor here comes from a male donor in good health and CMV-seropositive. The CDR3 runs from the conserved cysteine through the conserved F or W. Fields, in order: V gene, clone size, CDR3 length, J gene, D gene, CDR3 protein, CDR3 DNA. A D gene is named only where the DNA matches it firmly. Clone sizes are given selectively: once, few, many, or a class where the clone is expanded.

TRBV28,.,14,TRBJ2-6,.,CASRINSGANGLTF,TGTGCCAGCAGAATTAACTCTGGGGCCAACGGCCTGACTTTC
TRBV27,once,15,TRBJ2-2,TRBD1,CASSNRGQNTGELFF,TGTGCCAGCAGTAACAGGGGGCAGAACACCGGGGAGCTGTTTTTT
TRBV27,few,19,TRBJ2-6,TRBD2,CASSQVQGASGVWANVLTF,TGTGCCAGCAGTCAAGTTCAAGGCGCTAGCGGGGTTTGGGCCAACGTCCTGACTTTC
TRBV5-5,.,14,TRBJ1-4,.,CASSLVYQEEKLFF,TGTGCCAGCAGCTTGGTTTATCAGGAAGAAAAACTGTTTTTT
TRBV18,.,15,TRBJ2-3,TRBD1,CASSPRDRGTDTQYF,TGTGCCAGCTCACCACGGGACAGGGGGACAGATACGCAGTATTTT
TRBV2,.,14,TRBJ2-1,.,CASLAFSSYNEQFF,TGTGCCAGTCTAGCTTTCAGCTCCTACAATGAGCAGTTCTTC
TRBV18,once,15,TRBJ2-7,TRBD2,CASSPSTSGYYEQYF,TGTGCCAGCTCACCATCAACTAGCGGATACTACGAGCAGTACTTC
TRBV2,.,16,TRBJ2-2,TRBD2,CASNRAGGRSTGELFF,TGTGCCAGCAACCGGGCGGGAGGGCGATCGACCGGGGAGCTGTTTTTT
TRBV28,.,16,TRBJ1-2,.,CASSSPGAGENYGYTF,TGTGCCAGCAGTTCCCCCGGGGCAGGGGAGAACTATGGCTACACCTTC
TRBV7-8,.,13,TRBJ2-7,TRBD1,CASRRTGINEQYF,TGTGCCAGCCGGAGGACAGGGATCAACGAGCAGTACTTC
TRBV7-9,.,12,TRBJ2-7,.,CAGERARDEQYF,TGTGCCGGCGAGCGGGCCCGTGACGAGCAGTACTTC
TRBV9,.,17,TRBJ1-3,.,CASSPPGRANSGNTIYF,TGTGCCAGCAGCCCCCCCGGGAGGGCCAACTCTGGAAACACCATATATTTT
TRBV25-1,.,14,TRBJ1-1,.,CASSAKTRGTEAFF,TGTGCCAGCAGTGCTAAAACAAGGGGCACTGAAGCTTTCTTT
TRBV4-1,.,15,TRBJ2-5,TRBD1,CASSRRDRGPETQYF,TGCGCCAGCAGCCGACGGGACAGGGGGCCAGAGACCCAGTACTTC
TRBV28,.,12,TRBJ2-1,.,CASSLMDYEQFF,TGTGCCAGCAGTTTAATGGACTATGAGCAGTTCTTC
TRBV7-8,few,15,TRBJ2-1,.,CASSLRGRPGDEQFF,TGTGCCAGCAGCTTAAGAGGGAGGCCGGGGGATGAGCAGTTCTTC
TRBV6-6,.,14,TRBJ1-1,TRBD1,CASSQQQGRTEAFF,TGTGCCAGCAGCCAGCAACAGGGGCGCACTGAAGCTTTCTTT
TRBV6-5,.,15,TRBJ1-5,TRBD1,CASSSPGQGYQPQHF,TGTGCCAGCAGTTCCCCGGGACAGGGTTATCAGCCCCAGCATTTT
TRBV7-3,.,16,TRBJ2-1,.,CASSLMAGLAYNEQFF,TGTGCCAGCAGCTTAATGGCGGGCCTAGCCTACAATGAGCAGTTCTTC
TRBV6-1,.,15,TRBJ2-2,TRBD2,CASSEASGGAGELFF,TGTGCCAGCAGTGAGGCTAGCGGGGGGGCCGGGGAGCTGTTTTTT
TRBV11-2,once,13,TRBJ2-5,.,CASSQDRQETQYF,TGTGCCAGCAGCCAGGACAGACAAGAGACCCAGTACTTC
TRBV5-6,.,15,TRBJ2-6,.,CASSSTGSGANVLTF,TGTGCCAGCAGCTCCACAGGCTCTGGGGCCAACGTCCTGACTTTC
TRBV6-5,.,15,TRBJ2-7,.,CASSSPGFPPDEQYF,TGTGCCAGCAGTTCCCCTGGTTTCCCCCCGGACGAGCAGTACTTC
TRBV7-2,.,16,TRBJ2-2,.,CASSLRRGLNTGELFF,TGTGCCAGCAGCTTACGGCGGGGGCTGAACACCGGGGAGCTGTTTTTT
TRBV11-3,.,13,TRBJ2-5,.,CASSFGAMETQYF,TGTGCCAGCAGCTTTGGGGCAATGGAGACCCAGTACTTC
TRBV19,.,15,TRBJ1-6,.,CASSIGDKLNSPLHF,TGTGCCAGTAGTATAGGGGACAAACTTAATTCACCCCTCCACTTT
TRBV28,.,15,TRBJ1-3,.,CASRLPQGSGNTIYF,TGTGCCAGCAGACTACCCCAGGGATCTGGAAACACCATATATTTT
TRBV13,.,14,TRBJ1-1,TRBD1,CASSSTGLVTEAFF,TGTGCCAGCAGCTCGACAGGGTTGGTCACTGAAGCTTTCTTT
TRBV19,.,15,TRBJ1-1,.,CASSIVTGGVTEAFF,TGTGCCAGTAGTATAGTGACGGGAGGGGTCACTGAAGCTTTCTTT
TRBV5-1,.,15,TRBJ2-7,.,CASSYQGGSSYEQYF,TGCGCCAGCAGTTACCAGGGGGGTAGCTCCTACGAGCAGTACTTC
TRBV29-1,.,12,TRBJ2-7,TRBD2,CSVELGGDEQYF,TGCAGCGTTGAACTGGGAGGGGACGAGCAGTACTTC
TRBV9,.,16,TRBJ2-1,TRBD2,CASSVLAGGRTNEQFF,TGTGCCAGCAGCGTGTTAGCGGGAGGGCGTACCAATGAGCAGTTCTTC
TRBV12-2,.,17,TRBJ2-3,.,CASRLARGLAGTDTQYF,TGTGCAAGTCGCTTAGCACGAGGACTAGCGGGCACAGATACGCAGTATTTT
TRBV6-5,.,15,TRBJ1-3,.,CASSYSGGPGNTIYF,TGTGCCAGCAGTTACTCCGGGGGGCCTGGAAACACCATATATTTT
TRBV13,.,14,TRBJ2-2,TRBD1,CASSLGTGMGELFF,TGTGCCAGCAGCTTGGGGACAGGGATGGGGGAGCTGTTTTTT
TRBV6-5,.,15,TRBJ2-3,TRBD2,CASSVGLANTDTQYF,TGTGCCAGCAGCGTGGGACTAGCTAACACAGATACGCAGTATTTT
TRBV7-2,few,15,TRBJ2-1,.,CASSQGQSAVNEQFF,TGTGCCAGCAGCCAAGGACAGTCTGCCGTTAATGAGCAGTTCTTC
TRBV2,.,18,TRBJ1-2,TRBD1,CASSHPRDRDSRDYGYTF,TGTGCCAGCAGTCACCCCCGGGACAGGGACTCGCGGGACTATGGCTACACCTTC
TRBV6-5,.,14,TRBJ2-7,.,CASSYSFSSYEQYF,TGTGCCAGCAGTTACTCTTTCAGTTCCTACGAGCAGTACTTC
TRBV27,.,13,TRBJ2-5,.,CASSLVRQETQYF,TGTGCCAGCAGTTTAGTCAGACAAGAGACCCAGTACTTC
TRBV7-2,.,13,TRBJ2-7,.,CASSFRGYYEQYF,TGTGCCAGCAGCTTTAGGGGATACTACGAGCAGTACTTC
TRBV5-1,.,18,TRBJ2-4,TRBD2,CASSLEGDRGGAKNIQYF,TGCGCCAGCAGCTTGGAAGGGGACCGGGGGGGAGCCAAAAACATTCAGTACTTC
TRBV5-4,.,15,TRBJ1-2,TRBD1,CASSGDDRGFYGYTF,TGTGCCAGCAGCGGGGACGACAGGGGTTTTTATGGCTACACCTTC
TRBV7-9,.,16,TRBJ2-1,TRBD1,CASSPRDRDLYNEQFF,TGTGCCAGCAGCCCTAGGGACAGGGACCTTTACAATGAGCAGTTCTTC
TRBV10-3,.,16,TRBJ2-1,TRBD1,CAISDPRDRADNEQFF,TGTGCCATCAGCGATCCGCGGGACAGGGCTGACAATGAGCAGTTCTTC
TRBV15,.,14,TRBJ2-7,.,CATSRDVEAHEQYF,TGTGCCACCAGCAGAGATGTAGAGGCTCACGAGCAGTACTTC
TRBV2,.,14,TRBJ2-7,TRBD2,CASSDWEGIYEQYF,TGTGCCAGCAGTGATTGGGAGGGTATCTACGAGCAGTACTTC
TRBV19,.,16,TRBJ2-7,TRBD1,CASSTAPGTVSYEQYF,TGTGCCAGTAGTACTGCCCCCGGGACAGTTTCCTACGAGCAGTACTTC